The T cell receptor (beta chain) described here comes from a study of beta chain features in type 1 diabetes. Overall study results and limits: Insertions at VDJ junctions were less frequent in type 1 diabetes patients. These patients also deleted more nucleotides at the same junctions. Type 1 diabetes patients had TCRB CDR3s that were shorter (moderately but significantly so) in all four CD4+ subsets.

J was trimmed by 6 bases and V by 4 bases; bases with no gene match: 9. The CDR3 covers 15 residues. Germline loops: CDR1 SGHRS, CDR2 YFSETQ. As every portion of the isolated RNA was reverse transcribed, the sequencing read expressed TCRB transcripts. Reads from naive, central memory and regulatory T cell samples averaged roughly 3.8 million. Profiled with immunoSEQ multiplex PCR; TCRdb holds only in-frame clones, not every one. The sample carries about 190,000 clones, around 7.9% recorded once. This clone has more than one count but fewer than ten. As yet, its antigen is unknown. Sample: central memory CD4+ T cells from blood. The TCR comes from a man between 18 and 35 years old with type 1 diabetes. The J gene is TRBJ2-1, the V gene TRBV5-1; 8 bases match TRBD1. CDR3 protein: CASSLGTGVANEQFF. The CDR3 DNA reads TGCGCCAGCAGCCTAGGGACAGGCGTAGCCAATGAGCAGTTCTTC.